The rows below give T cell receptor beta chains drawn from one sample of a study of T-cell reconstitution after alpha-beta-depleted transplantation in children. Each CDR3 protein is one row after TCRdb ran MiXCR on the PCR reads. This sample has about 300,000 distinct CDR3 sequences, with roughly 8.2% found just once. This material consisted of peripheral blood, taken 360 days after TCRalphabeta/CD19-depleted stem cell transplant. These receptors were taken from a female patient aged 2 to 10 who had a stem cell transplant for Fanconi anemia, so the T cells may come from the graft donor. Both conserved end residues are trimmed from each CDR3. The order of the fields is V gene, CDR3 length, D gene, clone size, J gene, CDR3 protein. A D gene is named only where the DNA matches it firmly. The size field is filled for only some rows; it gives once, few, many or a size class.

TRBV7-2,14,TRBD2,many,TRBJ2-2,ASSGTSGVNTGELF
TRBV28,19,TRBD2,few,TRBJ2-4,ASRTSTSGRWEILAKNIQY
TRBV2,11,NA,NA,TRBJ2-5,ASSEDYQETQY
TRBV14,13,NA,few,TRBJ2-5,ASSQGSRLQETQY
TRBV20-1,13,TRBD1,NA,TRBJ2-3,SAGSGTGSADTQY
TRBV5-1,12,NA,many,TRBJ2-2,ASSLEAIPGELF
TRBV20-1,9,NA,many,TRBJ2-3,SASLEDTQY
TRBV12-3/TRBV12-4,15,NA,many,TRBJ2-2,ASSYRVLDLQTGELF
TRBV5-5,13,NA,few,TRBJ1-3,ASSLGRFSGNTIY
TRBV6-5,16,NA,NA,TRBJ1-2,ASSYSKRAATLNYGYT
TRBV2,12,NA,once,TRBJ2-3,ASSDPSSTDTQY
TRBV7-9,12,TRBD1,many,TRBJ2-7,ASSYTTGGYEQY
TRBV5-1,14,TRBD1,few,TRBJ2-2,ASSLYQGATTGELF
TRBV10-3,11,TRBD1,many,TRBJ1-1,AISNRGPGEAF
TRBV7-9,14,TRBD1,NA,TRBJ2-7,ASSLLSDRVRHEQY